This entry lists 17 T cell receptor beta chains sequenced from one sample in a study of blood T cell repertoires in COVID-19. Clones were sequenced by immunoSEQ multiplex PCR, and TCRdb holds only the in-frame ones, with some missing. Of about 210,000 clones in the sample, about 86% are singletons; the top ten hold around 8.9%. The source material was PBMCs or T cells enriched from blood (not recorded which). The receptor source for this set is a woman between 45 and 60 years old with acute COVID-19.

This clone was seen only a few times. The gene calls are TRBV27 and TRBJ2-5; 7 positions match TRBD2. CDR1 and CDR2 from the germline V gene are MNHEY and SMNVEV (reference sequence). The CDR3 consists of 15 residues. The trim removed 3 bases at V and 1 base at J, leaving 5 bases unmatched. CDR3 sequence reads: CASSFAGDFQETQYF. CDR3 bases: TGTGCCAGCAGTTTTGCGGGGGACTTCCAAGAGACCCAGTACTTC.

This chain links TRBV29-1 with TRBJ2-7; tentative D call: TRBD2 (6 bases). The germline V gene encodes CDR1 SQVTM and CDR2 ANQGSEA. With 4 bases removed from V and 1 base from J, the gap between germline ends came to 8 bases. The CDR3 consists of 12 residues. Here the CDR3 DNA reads TGCAGCGTTGTGGGGGGTTCCTACGAGCAGTACTTC. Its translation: CSVVGGSYEQYF.

The CDR3 region has the DNA TGTGCCAGCAGCGAGCAGGGGGCCACAGATACGCAGTATTTT. It encodes CASSEQGATDTQYF. The chain recombines TRBV7-2 with TRBJ2-3; TRBD1 aligns across 8 bases. The J segment lost 2 bases and the V segment lost 5 bases, leaving 3 bases of the junction unmatched. Germline CDR1 and CDR2: SGHTA and FQGNSA. The CDR3 has 14 amino acids.

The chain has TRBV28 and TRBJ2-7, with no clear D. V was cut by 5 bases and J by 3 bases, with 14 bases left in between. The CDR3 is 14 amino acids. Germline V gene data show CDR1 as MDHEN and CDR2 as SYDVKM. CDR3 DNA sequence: TGTGCCAGCAGTGTACATACAGCAGACTACGAGCAGTACTTC. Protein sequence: CASSVHTADYEQYF.

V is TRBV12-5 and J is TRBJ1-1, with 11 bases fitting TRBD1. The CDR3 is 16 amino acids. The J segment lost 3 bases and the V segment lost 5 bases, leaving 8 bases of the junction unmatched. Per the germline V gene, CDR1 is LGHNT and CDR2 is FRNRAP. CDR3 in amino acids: CASGPGQGAGYTEAFF. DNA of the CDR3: TGTGCTAGTGGTCCTGGACAGGGGGCTGGGTACACTGAAGCTTTCTTT.

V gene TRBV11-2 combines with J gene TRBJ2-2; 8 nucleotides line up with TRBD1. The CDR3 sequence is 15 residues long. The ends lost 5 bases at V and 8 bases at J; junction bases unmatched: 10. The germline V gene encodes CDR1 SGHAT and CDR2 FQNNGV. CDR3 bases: TGTGCCAGCAGCCCTTGGCAGGGGGCTACGGGGGAGCTGTTTTTT. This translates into CASSPWQGATGELFF.

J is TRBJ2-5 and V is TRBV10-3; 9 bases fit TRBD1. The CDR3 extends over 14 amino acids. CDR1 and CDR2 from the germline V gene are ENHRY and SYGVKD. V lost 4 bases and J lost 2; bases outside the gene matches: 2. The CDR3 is CAISAGQGQETQYF. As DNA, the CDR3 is TGTGCCATCAGTGCCGGACAGGGGCAAGAGACCCAGTACTTC.

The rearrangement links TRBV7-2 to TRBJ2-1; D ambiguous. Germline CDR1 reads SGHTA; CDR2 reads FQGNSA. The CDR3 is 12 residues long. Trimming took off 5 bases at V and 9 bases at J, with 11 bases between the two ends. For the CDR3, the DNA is TGTGCCAGCAGCCCCATATGGAGTGAGCAGTTCTTC. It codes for CASSPIWSEQFF.

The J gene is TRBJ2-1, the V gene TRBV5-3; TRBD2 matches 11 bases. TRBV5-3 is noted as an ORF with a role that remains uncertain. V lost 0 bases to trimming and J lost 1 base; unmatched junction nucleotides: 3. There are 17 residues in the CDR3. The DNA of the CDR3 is TGTGCCAGAAGCTTGGGTAGCGGGAGGGTTTCCTACAATGAGCAGTTCTTC. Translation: CARSLGSGRVSYNEQFF.

CDR3: CATTDTLNTEAFF. The CDR3 DNA is TGTGCCACCACCGACACCTTGAACACTGAAGCTTTCTTT. This chain uses TRBV24-1 with TRBJ1-1; D is ambiguous. V was pared by 8 bases and J by 0 bases, with 9 bases between. Germline V gives CDR1 KGHDR, CDR2 SFDVKD. This CDR3 is 13 amino acids long.

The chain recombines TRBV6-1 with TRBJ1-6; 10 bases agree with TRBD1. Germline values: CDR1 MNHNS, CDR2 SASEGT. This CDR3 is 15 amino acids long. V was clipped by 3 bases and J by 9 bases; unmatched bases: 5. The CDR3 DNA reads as TGTGCCAGCAGTGATGGGGGACAGGGGTCTTCACCCCTCCACTTT. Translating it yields CASSDGGQGSSPLHF.

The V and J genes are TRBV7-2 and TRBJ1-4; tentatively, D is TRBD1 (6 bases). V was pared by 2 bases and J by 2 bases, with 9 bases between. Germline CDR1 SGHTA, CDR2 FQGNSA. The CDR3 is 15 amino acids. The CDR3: CASSLTGLTNEKLFF. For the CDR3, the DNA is TGTGCCAGCAGCTTAACAGGGTTGACTAATGAAAAACTGTTTTTT.

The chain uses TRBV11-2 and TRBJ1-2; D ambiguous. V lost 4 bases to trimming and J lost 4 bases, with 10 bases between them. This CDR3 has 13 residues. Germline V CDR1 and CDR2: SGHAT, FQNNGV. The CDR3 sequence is CASSSGQAYGYTF. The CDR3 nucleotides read TGTGCCAGCAGCTCGGGTCAAGCCTATGGCTACACCTTC.

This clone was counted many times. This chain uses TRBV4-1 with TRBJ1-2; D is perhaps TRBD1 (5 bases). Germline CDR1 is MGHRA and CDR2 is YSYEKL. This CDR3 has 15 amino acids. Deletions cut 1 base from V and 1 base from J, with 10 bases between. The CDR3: CASSQAPDSNYGYTF. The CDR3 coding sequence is TGCGCCAGCAGCCAAGCCCCCGACAGTAACTATGGCTACACCTTC.

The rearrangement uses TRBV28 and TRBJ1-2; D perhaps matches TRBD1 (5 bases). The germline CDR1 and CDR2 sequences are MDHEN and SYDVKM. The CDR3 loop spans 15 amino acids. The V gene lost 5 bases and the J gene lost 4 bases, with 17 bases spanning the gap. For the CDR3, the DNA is TGTGCCAGCAGTACCCCTCAGGGTTACGGCTATGGCTACACCTTC. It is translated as CASSTPQGYGYGYTF.

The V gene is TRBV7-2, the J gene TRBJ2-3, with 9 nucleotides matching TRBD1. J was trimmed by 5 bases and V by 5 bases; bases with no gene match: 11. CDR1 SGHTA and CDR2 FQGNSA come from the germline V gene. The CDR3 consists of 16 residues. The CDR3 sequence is CASSPRPGTGKDTQYF. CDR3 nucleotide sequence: TGTGCCAGCAGCCCTCGTCCCGGGACAGGGAAAGATACGCAGTATTTT.

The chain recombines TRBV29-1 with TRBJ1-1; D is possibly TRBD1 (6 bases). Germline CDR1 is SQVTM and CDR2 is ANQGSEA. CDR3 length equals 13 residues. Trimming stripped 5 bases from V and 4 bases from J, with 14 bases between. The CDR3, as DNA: TGCAGCGTTAAGGGGGTAGGGGGCACTGAAGCTTTCTTT. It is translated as CSVKGVGGTEAFF.